A single T cell receptor (beta chain) is shown here with its context. The data stem from a study of siplizumab effects on memory and regulatory T cells. The data were produced by immunoSEQ multiplex PCR, yet TCRdb's version contains in-frame clones alone and is incomplete. The data contain 87,000 or so clones, about 87% of them singletons. This TCR was recovered from a human donor in good health. Source material: CD4+ T cells sorted from blood.

The CDR3 is CASSNGGGANYGYTF. In DNA, the CDR3 is TGTGCCAGCAGCAATGGCGGGGGGGCCAACTATGGCTACACCTTC. This chain connects TRBV28 to TRBJ1-2; D is perhaps TRBD1 (6 bases). The CDR3 totals 15 residues. From germline, CDR1 is MDHEN and CDR2 SYDVKM. V was pared by 6 bases and J by 2 bases, with 16 bases between.